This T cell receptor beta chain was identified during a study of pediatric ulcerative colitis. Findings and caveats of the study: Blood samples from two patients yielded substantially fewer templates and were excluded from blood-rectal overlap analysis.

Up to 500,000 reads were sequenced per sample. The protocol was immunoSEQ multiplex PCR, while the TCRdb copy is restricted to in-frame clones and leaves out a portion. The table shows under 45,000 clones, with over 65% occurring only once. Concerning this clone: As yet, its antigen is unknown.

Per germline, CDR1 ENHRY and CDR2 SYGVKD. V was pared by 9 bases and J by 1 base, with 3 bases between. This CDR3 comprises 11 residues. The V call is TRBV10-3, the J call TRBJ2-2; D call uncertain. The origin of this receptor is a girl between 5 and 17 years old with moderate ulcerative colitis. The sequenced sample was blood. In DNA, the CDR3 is TGTGCCATTAGGAACACCGGGGAGCTGTTTTTT. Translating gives CAIRNTGELFF.